Below, 6 T cell receptor beta chains from the same sample are listed, as sequenced in a study of tumor-infiltrating lymphocytes in primary liver carcinoma. Joint extraction of RNA and DNA used about 17-33 mg of bulk tissue that was unsorted. The investigators made TCR beta cDNA from about 510 ng total RNA, using a constant-region primer. ARM-PCR was slightly modified, and three nested multiplex PCR rounds with it gave rise to the TCR beta libraries. The study ran its first two PCR rounds for around 10 cycles each, using TRBV1-TRBV30 forward primers and a C-beta reverse primer. Each CDR3 protein is one row after TCRdb ran MiXCR on the multiplex PCR reads. This table holds roughly 200,000 distinct CDR3 sequences, around four fifths found once. The sample taken for sequencing was tumor tissue from primary liver carcinoma. These receptors all stem from a man aged 40-49 years with primary liver carcinoma and hepatitis B virus infection.

V usage is TRBV12-3 or TRBV12-4 and J usage is TRBJ2-5, with D possibly being TRBD2 (6 bases). There are 14 residues in the CDR3. Trimming stripped 7 bases from V and 7 bases from J, with 19 bases between. CDR3 in amino acids: CASIPWEDPLTQYF. The CDR3 bases are TGTGCCAGCATCCCCTGGGAGGATCCGTTGACCCAGTACTTC.

The chain joins TRBV14 to TRBJ2-3; D is perhaps TRBD1 (5 bases). V lost 9 bases and J 8 bases, leaving 18 bases between the germline ends. The germline CDR1 and CDR2 sequences are SGHDN and FVKESK. CDR3 length equals 13 residues. The CDR3 DNA sequence: TGTGCCAGTGGCCCGACAGAACAGACTACGCAGTATTTT. Translated, it gives CASGPTEQTTQYF.

This clonotype showed up many times. This rearrangement joins TRBV14 to TRBJ2-1, with TRBD2 matching 11 bases. The germline V gene encodes CDR1 SGHDN and CDR2 FVKESK. The CDR3 spans 13 residues. J lost 10 bases, V lost 2 bases, and 1 base had no gene match. Here the CDR3 DNA reads TGTGCCAGCAGCCAACTAGCGGGAGGAGAGCAGTTCTTC. Translation gives CASSQLAGGEQFF.

This clonotype was counted only a few times. This likely comes from a read error, as the CDR3 has no conserved phenylalanine or tryptophan at its end. Because the CDR3's place on the DNA is in doubt, the DNA is left out and the CDR3 is given as listed by TCRdb. The genes are TRBV11-1 and TRBJ2-2. CDR1 is SGHAT, CDR2 FQDESV, per germline (reference sequence). The CDR3 comprises 13 residues, both ends counted. CDR3 protein: CASSFWDTGELVI.

The rearrangement joins TRBV6-2 or TRBV6-3 to TRBJ2-7; D is perhaps TRBD1 or TRBD2 (5 bases each). The CDR3 is made up of 16 amino acids. CDR1 is MNHEY, CDR2 SVGEGT, per germline. Trimming took 6 bases from V and 1 from J, leaving 19 bases between them. The CDR3 region has the DNA TGTGCCAGCAGCGACGGGGACCCATTGAAGTCCTACGAGCAGTACTTC. Its translation: CASSDGDPLKSYEQYF.

V is TRBV6-5 and J is TRBJ2-3, with 8 bases aligning to TRBD2. There are 15 residues in the CDR3. Looked up from germline, CDR1 is MNHEY and CDR2 is SVGAGI. CDR3 region: CTSNPGLAGTDTQYF. DNA of the CDR3: TGTACTAGCAACCCAGGACTAGCAGGAACAGATACGCAGTATTTT.